This T cell receptor (beta chain) was identified during a study of CD8+ T cells in alopecia areata. Looking at the study overall: A regimen of oral tofacitinib, 5 to 10 mg twice daily, was given to treated patients. Findings and caveats of the study: Scalp lesions, especially in alopecia totalis/universalis, had higher clonality than normal scalp.

V was pared by 6 bases and J by 2 bases, with 14 bases between. This CDR3 is built from 14 residues. Germline loops: CDR1 SGHNT, CDR2 YYREEE (reference sequence). RNA extraction was followed by reverse transcription into cDNA, which acted as the sequencing template. This table comes from immunoSEQ multiplex PCR, and its TCRdb copy is limited to in-frame clones, with some not included. The sample consists of more than 200,000 clones, 67% of them appearing once. A word on this clone: What it binds is not known.

Researchers gathered lesional scalp punch biopsies and peripheral blood from patients with alopecia areata. The sample was CD4+ T cells sorted from blood, taken at week 0. The gene calls are TRBV5-4 and TRBJ2-5; D may be TRBD1 (6 bases). This clonotype originated in a human donor with alopecia areata. The CDR3 nucleotides are TGTGCCAGCACCAGGGGCACAGAACAAGAGACCCAGTACTTC. This translates into CASTRGTEQETQYF.